The rows below give T cell receptor beta chains drawn from one sample of a study of cytomegalovirus exposure and HLA in healthy donors. Produced via immunoSEQ multiplex PCR; TCRdb's table is partial and in-frame only. The data contain some 80,000 clones, over 70% of them seen just once; the ten biggest clones take up under 6%. The sample was PBMCs. All receptors come from a young man in good health and CMV-seropositive. Both conserved end residues are part of each CDR3. The order of the fields is D gene, V gene, clone size, J gene, CDR3 protein, CDR3 DNA. A D gene is named only where the DNA matches it firmly. Rows may omit the clone size; those that give it use once, few, many or a size class.

D gene: -
V gene: TRBV15
clone size: -
J gene: TRBJ2-1
CDR3 protein: CATSRSLGGEQFF
CDR3 DNA: TGTGCCACCAGCCGCAGTTTGGGGGGTGAGCAGTTCTTC

D gene: -
V gene: TRBV9
clone size: -
J gene: TRBJ1-1
CDR3 protein: CASSVAWNTEAFF
CDR3 DNA: TGTGCCAGCAGCGTGGCTTGGAACACTGAAGCTTTCTTT

D gene: -
V gene: TRBV7-9
clone size: -
J gene: TRBJ1-1
CDR3 protein: CASSPAGEITEAFF
CDR3 DNA: TGTGCCAGCAGCCCCGCCGGGGAAATCACTGAAGCTTTCTTT

D gene: -
V gene: TRBV28
clone size: -
J gene: TRBJ1-5
CDR3 protein: CASSQLQGHQPQHF
CDR3 DNA: TGTGCCAGCAGTCAGTTACAGGGACATCAGCCCCAGCATTTT

D gene: -
V gene: TRBV6-1
clone size: -
J gene: TRBJ2-3
CDR3 protein: CASRTLGSTDTQYF
CDR3 DNA: TGTGCCAGCAGGACACTAGGAAGCACAGATACGCAGTATTTT

D gene: -
V gene: TRBV6-5
clone size: few
J gene: TRBJ1-1
CDR3 protein: CASSYSTEWNTEAFF
CDR3 DNA: TGTGCCAGCAGTTACTCGACAGAGTGGAACACTGAAGCTTTCTTT

D gene: TRBD2
V gene: TRBV5-4
clone size: -
J gene: TRBJ2-7
CDR3 protein: CASSLRGDEQYF
CDR3 DNA: TGTGCCAGCAGCTTACGGGGGGACGAGCAGTACTTC

D gene: -
V gene: TRBV6-1
clone size: few
J gene: TRBJ1-1
CDR3 protein: CASSEFSGWNTEAFF
CDR3 DNA: TGTGCCAGCAGTGAGTTCTCAGGGTGGAACACTGAAGCTTTCTTT

D gene: -
V gene: TRBV2
clone size: once
J gene: TRBJ1-3
CDR3 protein: CASSVINTIYF
CDR3 DNA: TGTGCCAGCAGTGTTATAAACACCATATATTTT

D gene: TRBD1
V gene: TRBV7-9
clone size: few
J gene: TRBJ2-4
CDR3 protein: CASSLRAGGLAKNIQYF
CDR3 DNA: TGTGCCAGCAGCTTAAGGGCAGGGGGCCTAGCCAAAAACATTCAGTACTTC

D gene: TRBD1
V gene: TRBV7-9
clone size: -
J gene: TRBJ1-2
CDR3 protein: CASSLGAGGRDGYTF
CDR3 DNA: TGTGCCAGCAGCTTAGGGGCAGGGGGTCGCGATGGCTACACCTTC

D gene: -
V gene: TRBV4-2
clone size: -
J gene: TRBJ2-7
CDR3 protein: CASSQGTGGVHEQYF
CDR3 DNA: TGTGCCAGCAGCCAGGGCACAGGGGGGGTGCACGAGCAGTACTTC

D gene: TRBD2
V gene: TRBV5-4
clone size: -
J gene: TRBJ2-1
CDR3 protein: CASSLAGGGYNEQFF
CDR3 DNA: TGTGCCAGCAGCTTGGCGGGAGGGGGGTACAATGAGCAGTTCTTC

D gene: -
V gene: TRBV5-1
clone size: -
J gene: TRBJ2-1
CDR3 protein: CASSFSGSNTGQFF
CDR3 DNA: TGCGCCAGCAGCTTCAGCGGTTCCAACACTGGGCAGTTCTTC

D gene: -
V gene: TRBV28
clone size: -
J gene: TRBJ2-7
CDR3 protein: CASSPRRREQYF
CDR3 DNA: TGTGCCAGCAGTCCCCGGAGGCGCGAGCAGTACTTC

D gene: -
V gene: TRBV5-1
clone size: -
J gene: TRBJ2-1
CDR3 protein: CASSLAVEGNEQFF
CDR3 DNA: TGCGCCAGCAGCTTGGCGGTGGAGGGCAATGAGCAGTTCTTC

D gene: -
V gene: TRBV4-1
clone size: -
J gene: TRBJ2-7
CDR3 protein: CASSQDTANNYEQYF
CDR3 DNA: TGCGCCAGCAGCCAAGACACAGCAAATAACTACGAGCAGTACTTC

D gene: TRBD1
V gene: TRBV10-3
clone size: -
J gene: TRBJ1-2
CDR3 protein: CAIREGQPKFQDGYTF
CDR3 DNA: TGTGCCATCAGGGAGGGACAGCCTAAGTTCCAAGATGGCTACACCTTC

D gene: -
V gene: TRBV18
clone size: -
J gene: TRBJ1-1
CDR3 protein: CASSPSGTEAFF
CDR3 DNA: TGTGCCAGCTCACCATCGGGCACTGAAGCTTTCTTT

D gene: -
V gene: TRBV2
clone size: -
J gene: TRBJ2-2
CDR3 protein: CASSPRVSGELFF
CDR3 DNA: TGTGCCAGCAGTCCGAGGGTGAGCGGGGAGCTGTTTTTT

D gene: -
V gene: TRBV6-6
clone size: -
J gene: TRBJ2-7
CDR3 protein: CASSYPTYEQYF
CDR3 DNA: TGTGCCAGCAGTTACCCCACCTACGAGCAGTACTTC

D gene: TRBD1
V gene: TRBV15
clone size: few
J gene: TRBJ2-1
CDR3 protein: CATSRSRGQQFF
CDR3 DNA: TGTGCCACCAGCCGATCCAGGGGGCAGCAGTTCTTC

D gene: -
V gene: TRBV5-1
clone size: -
J gene: TRBJ2-1
CDR3 protein: CASSLEGDEQFF
CDR3 DNA: TGCGCCAGCAGCTTGGAAGGGGATGAGCAGTTCTTC

D gene: -
V gene: TRBV9
clone size: -
J gene: TRBJ1-1
CDR3 protein: CASSVRGGMDTEAFF
CDR3 DNA: TGTGCCAGCAGCGTTAGGGGTGGGATGGACACTGAAGCTTTCTTT

D gene: -
V gene: TRBV6-6
clone size: -
J gene: TRBJ1-5
CDR3 protein: CASSPPPFNQPQHF
CDR3 DNA: TGTGCCAGCAGTCCCCCCCCTTTTAATCAGCCCCAGCATTTT

D gene: TRBD1
V gene: TRBV11-3
clone size: -
J gene: TRBJ2-1
CDR3 protein: CASSSGQGTYNEQFF
CDR3 DNA: TGTGCCAGCAGCTCGGGACAGGGTACCTACAATGAGCAGTTCTTC

D gene: -
V gene: TRBV11-2
clone size: -
J gene: TRBJ1-1
CDR3 protein: CASSGGAANTEAFF
CDR3 DNA: TGTGCCAGCAGTGGAGGGGCAGCGAACACTGAAGCTTTCTTT

D gene: TRBD2
V gene: TRBV6-5
clone size: -
J gene: TRBJ2-1
CDR3 protein: CASSYSNLAGDEQFF
CDR3 DNA: TGTGCCAGCAGTTACTCGAATCTAGCGGGAGATGAGCAGTTCTTC

D gene: -
V gene: TRBV6-6
clone size: -
J gene: TRBJ1-5
CDR3 protein: CASIPGQSNQPQHF
CDR3 DNA: TGTGCCAGCATCCCCGGACAGTCAAATCAGCCCCAGCATTTT

D gene: -
V gene: TRBV6-6
clone size: once
J gene: TRBJ2-1
CDR3 protein: CAGGSYNEQFF
CDR3 DNA: TGTGCTGGAGGTTCCTACAATGAGCAGTTCTTC

D gene: TRBD2
V gene: TRBV7-6
clone size: once
J gene: TRBJ2-1
CDR3 protein: CASSQRLAGGPYEQFF
CDR3 DNA: TGTGCCAGCAGCCAAAGACTAGCGGGAGGGCCTTATGAGCAGTTCTTC

D gene: -
V gene: TRBV4-1
clone size: -
J gene: TRBJ2-5
CDR3 protein: CASSQALEETQYF
CDR3 DNA: TGCGCCAGCAGCCAAGCACTCGAAGAGACCCAGTACTTC

D gene: TRBD1
V gene: TRBV28
clone size: -
J gene: TRBJ1-1
CDR3 protein: CASSFNRGTEAFF
CDR3 DNA: TGTGCCAGCAGTTTCAACAGGGGCACTGAAGCTTTCTTT

D gene: -
V gene: TRBV10-1
clone size: -
J gene: TRBJ2-2
CDR3 protein: CASRTNTGELFF
CDR3 DNA: TGCGCCAGCAGGACAAACACCGGGGAGCTGTTTTTT

D gene: TRBD2
V gene: TRBV9
clone size: -
J gene: TRBJ2-2
CDR3 protein: CASSGKLSGGFGELFF
CDR3 DNA: TGTGCCAGCAGCGGCAAGTTGTCGGGAGGATTCGGGGAGCTGTTTTTT

D gene: -
V gene: TRBV28
clone size: -
J gene: TRBJ1-1
CDR3 protein: CASSMPTENTEAFF
CDR3 DNA: TGTGCCAGCAGTATGCCAACAGAGAACACTGAAGCTTTCTTT

D gene: TRBD1
V gene: TRBV10-3
clone size: -
J gene: TRBJ2-5
CDR3 protein: CAISESGQGRETQYF
CDR3 DNA: TGTGCCATCAGTGAATCGGGACAGGGAAGGGAGACCCAGTACTTC

D gene: -
V gene: TRBV2
clone size: -
J gene: TRBJ1-1
CDR3 protein: CASSEFGVANTEAFF
CDR3 DNA: TGTGCCAGCAGTGAATTCGGGGTGGCAAACACTGAAGCTTTCTTT

D gene: -
V gene: TRBV6-1
clone size: -
J gene: TRBJ2-5
CDR3 protein: CASFTGTQYF
CDR3 DNA: TGTGCCAGCTTCACAGGAACCCAGTACTTC

D gene: -
V gene: TRBV28
clone size: -
J gene: TRBJ2-7
CDR3 protein: CASNAPRDEQYF
CDR3 DNA: TGTGCCAGCAACGCACCCAGGGACGAGCAGTACTTC

D gene: -
V gene: TRBV6-4
clone size: few
J gene: TRBJ1-1
CDR3 protein: CASSSDRNTEAFF
CDR3 DNA: TGTGCCAGCAGTTCGGACAGGAACACTGAAGCTTTCTTT

D gene: -
V gene: TRBV5-1
clone size: -
J gene: TRBJ2-7
CDR3 protein: CASSLPAYEQYF
CDR3 DNA: TGCGCCAGCAGCCTTCCGGCCTACGAGCAGTACTTC

D gene: TRBD1
V gene: TRBV5-1
clone size: -
J gene: TRBJ1-1
CDR3 protein: CASSLSGQGATEAFF
CDR3 DNA: TGCGCCAGCAGCTTGTCGGGACAGGGGGCAACTGAAGCTTTCTTT

D gene: -
V gene: TRBV5-1
clone size: -
J gene: TRBJ2-1
CDR3 protein: CASSLSLTTYNEQFF
CDR3 DNA: TGCGCCAGCAGCTTGTCTCTGACAACTTACAATGAGCAGTTCTTC

D gene: -
V gene: TRBV10-3
clone size: -
J gene: TRBJ2-2
CDR3 protein: CAISVRENTGELFF
CDR3 DNA: TGTGCCATCAGTGTGCGAGAGAACACCGGGGAGCTGTTTTTT